This paragraph covers one T cell receptor (beta chain) sequence. Source study methods: Amplifying reference gene primers gave estimates of nucleated cell counts. Generated by immunoSEQ multiplex PCR, the TCRdb table keeps only in-frame clones and is missing some. The V and J calls and the clone size are those of that table, but D and trimming were determined from the DNA. This table has around 230,000 clones, roughly 80% appearing once. CDR1 and CDR2 from the germline V gene are LGHDT and YNNKEL (reference sequence). This CDR3 contains 15 residues. V gave up 1 base and J gave up 2 bases; unmatched junction bases: 5. The data stem from a study of blood T cell repertoires in COVID-19. Study-level background: Some COVID-19 samples were acute and others convalescent; all came from the United States, Italy and Spain.

The TCR sequence derives from a woman between 65 and 79 years old with active or convalescent COVID-19. The sequencing input was peripheral blood. The chain employs TRBV3-1 (or the pseudogene TRBV3-2) and TRBJ2-7; 7 bases align to TRBD2. Here the CDR3 DNA reads TGTGCCAGCAGCCAAGGCCACGGGGGGACCTACGAGCAGTACTTC. It yields the protein CASSQGHGGTYEQYF.